This TCR beta chain was obtained from a study of blood T cells in healthy people across ages. This CDR3 has 14 amino acids. V lost 5 bases, J lost 2 bases, and 12 bases lay in between. Germline loops: CDR1 SGHTA, CDR2 FQGNSA. A J-beta primer mix and a sample-barcoded 5' primer were used in a second PCR of about 6 to 12 cycles. MiXCR, applied by TCRdb to the 5' RACE reads, yields one record per CDR3 protein. The repertoire has fewer than 2 million distinct CDR3 sequences, roughly 43% of them found once; the top ten carry 23%. Study-wide points: Aged donors had fewer naive CD4+ cells and lower diversity than long-lived donors. Per million T cells, TCR beta diversity dropped about linearly as age rose. Researchers report that TCR beta diversity correlated strongly with naive T cell percentage.

This clonotype was counted only a few times. The antigen remains undetermined. The sequenced sample consisted of blood. The source of this sequence is a human donor in good health. The chain joins TRBV7-2 to TRBJ2-5; D may be TRBD1 (6 bases). The DNA of the CDR3 is TGTGCCAGCAGCCCGACAGGACCTCAAGAGACCCAGTACTTC. Its translation: CASSPTGPQETQYF. Together with reference TRBV7-2 and TRBJ2-5, the CDR3 gives the full variable domain: GAGVSQSPSNKVTEKGKDVELRCDPISGHTALYWYRQSLGQGLEFLIYFQGNSAPDKSGLPSDRFSAERTGGSVSTLTIQRTQQEDSAVYLCASSPTGPQETQYFGPGTRLLVL.